Given below is one T cell receptor beta chain in context. The antigen is not known. V was clipped by 11 bases and J by 0 bases, with 16 bases between them. Per germline, CDR1 MNHEY and CDR2 SMNVEV (reference sequence). CDR3 length equals 14 residues. Profiled with immunoSEQ multiplex PCR; TCRdb holds only in-frame clones, not every one. The sample gives roughly 1,500,000 clones, 95% to 99% of which show up once; 0.4% to 0.55% is in the top ten. This record belongs to a study of shared clonotypes between healthy human individuals. General study points: Clonotype sharing levels among donors were expected to vary with sequencing depth.

The V gene is TRBV27, the J gene TRBJ1-1; tentatively, D is TRBD1 (5 bases). Sequenced material: naive CD4+ T cells sorted from blood. Sample subset: CD45RA+ positively selected. This clonotype was obtained from a man aged 30-40 years in good health. CDR3 nucleotides: TGTGCCTCACGGGGGGGGGTTATGAACACTGAAGCTTTCTTT. It translates to CASRGGVMNTEAFF.